This TCR beta chain appears in the sequencing data of a study of shared clonotypes between healthy human individuals. Study-level findings and limits: When compared with the clonotypes that were shared by all four sorted-subset donors, the non-shared clonotypes turned out to have lower generation probabilities.

A word on this clone: Its cognate antigen is unknown.

Only CD45RO-negative cells positively selected for CCR7 counted as naive CD8 cells, so terminally differentiated effector memory CD45RA+ cells were excluded. Clones were sequenced by immunoSEQ multiplex PCR, and TCRdb holds only the in-frame ones, with some missing. Of 2 million to 2.5 million clones in the sample, about 95% were seen once. This TCR derives from a man between 18 and 29 years old in good health. What was sequenced was naive CD8+ T cells sorted from blood.

The CDR3 protein is CASSYSKVPGSEAFF. The CDR3 coding sequence is TGTGCCAGCAGTTACTCGAAGGTTCCGGGCTCTGAAGCTTTCTTT. J is TRBJ1-1 and V is TRBV6-5; D ambiguous. The CDR3 is 15 residues long. Germline V gene sequence: CDR1 MNHEY, CDR2 SVGAGI. Trimming left V 0 bases short and J 6 bases short, with 14 bases between.